Listed below are T cell receptor beta chains from one sample, sequenced in a study of T cells expressing NK-cell markers. No DNA is given; TCRdb re-called the 5' RACE reads and lists each CDR3 protein once. With 200,000 to 300,000 distinct CDR3 sequences in the sample, the ten largest clones hold around 0.4%. The sequencing input was blood T cells: a sorted CD56 or NKG2C T cell subset, CD4+ or CD8+ T cells, or bulk PBMC T cells (not recorded which). The receptors shown here come from a man aged 18 to 35 in good health. The CDR3 runs from the conserved cysteine through the conserved F or W.

J gene,V gene,CDR3 protein
TRBJ2-4,TRBV7-6,CASSPGYLAKNIQYF
TRBJ2-2,TRBV7-2,CASSLTSSGDTGELFF
TRBJ1-1,TRBV5-6,CASSWPTGDEAFF
TRBJ2-3,TRBV4-1,CASRTGHETITDTQYF
TRBJ2-1,TRBV20-1,CSARDSRQAGYNEQFF
TRBJ2-5,TRBV6-5,CASSYPGRETQYF
TRBJ2-5,TRBV24-1,CATSVSDGRGTSGRWETQYF
TRBJ2-6,TRBV10-3,CAISVRTGTISGANVLTF
TRBJ2-1,TRBV6-2/TRBV6-3,CASIGASGSFDEQFF
TRBJ2-7,TRBV5-4,CASSLRPLSYEQYF
TRBJ2-1,TRBV10-1,CASSEDSAGGEEFF
TRBJ2-1,TRBV29-1,CSVVSTRQGPTYNEQFF
TRBJ2-1,TRBV5-1,CASSELDRYNEQFF
TRBJ2-2,TRBV6-2/TRBV6-3,CASTRQGNTGELFF
TRBJ2-7,TRBV7-2,CASSLSRTSTYEQYF
TRBJ2-5,TRBV6-1,CASTIEWPETQYF
TRBJ2-7,TRBV10-3,CAIKGDLYEQYF
TRBJ2-4,TRBV12-3/TRBV12-4,CASWAAGGKNIQYF
TRBJ2-3,TRBV6-1,CAKTPGLTDTQYF
TRBJ2-1,TRBV12-3/TRBV12-4,CASSFGLAGGNEQFF
TRBJ2-1,TRBV12-3/TRBV12-4,CASSLGTGHPFF
TRBJ2-1,TRBV5-1,CASMGWQGRDNEQFF
TRBJ2-7,TRBV12-3/TRBV12-4,CASSFSAGPSSYEQYF
TRBJ2-2,TRBV7-6,CASSLGPSPNTGELFF
TRBJ2-1,TRBV29-1,CSVTPTGTSGTNEQFF
TRBJ1-5,TRBV30,CAWSDNSNQPQHF
TRBJ2-1,TRBV4-2,CASSQAVRWGLAGGNEQFF
TRBJ2-1,TRBV20-1,CSARPQKFSSYNEQFF
TRBJ2-3,TRBV21-1,CASSKGGGPSGPSTDTQYF
TRBJ2-4,TRBV12-3/TRBV12-4,CASSFGIGGIQYF
TRBJ2-4,TRBV6-5,CASSYILAGGKNIQYF
TRBJ1-4,TRBV12-3/TRBV12-4,CASSLVPPRTGEKLFF
TRBJ2-1,TRBV3-1,CASSHLRLEDNEQFF
TRBJ1-5,TRBV6-1,CASSGGQPNQPQHF
TRBJ2-3,TRBV29-1,CSGRPRLAGDAHQYF
TRBJ2-3,TRBV12-3/TRBV12-4,CASSLTGARADTQYF
TRBJ2-1,TRBV29-1,CSVAQFGEQFF
TRBJ2-1,TRBV19,CASSKAQGVRDEQFF
TRBJ1-5,TRBV6-2/TRBV6-3,CASSQQGYQPQHF
TRBJ1-1,TRBV20-1,CSGINFRKETEAFF
TRBJ2-5,TRBV20-1,CSARDEGPETQYF
TRBJ2-5,TRBV5-1,CASSPGLAGVRETQYF
TRBJ2-2,TRBV10-2,CASSGLAGALYTGELFF
TRBJ2-3,TRBV12-3/TRBV12-4,CASSLLAGGPTDTQYF
TRBJ2-5,TRBV5-6,CASSLGRGRPKTQYF
TRBJ2-7,TRBV6-6,CASSSQAIYEQYF